Following are 10 T cell receptor beta chains from one sample sequenced in a study of T cell changes during pregnancy in multiple sclerosis. Sequencing was performed with immunoSEQ multiplex PCR; in TCRdb, only in-frame clones are kept and a portion is missing. The sample holds about 73,000 clones; roughly 92% are singletons and the top ten take 2.1%. Sequences were derived from peripheral blood, sampled in the second trimester of pregnancy. The receptors come from a female donor in good health, enrolled as a control in a pregnancy study.

V gene TRBV5-5 combines with J gene TRBJ1-2; D possibly corresponds to TRBD1 (6 bases). Trimming removed 3 bases from V and 5 bases from J, with 17 bases in between. From germline, CDR1 is SGHKS and CDR2 YYEKEE (reference sequence). The CDR3 consists of 15 residues. The CDR3 coding sequence is TGTGCCAGCAGCTCTATAGGACAGCGACTTTATGGCTACACCTTC. Its translation is CASSSIGQRLYGYTF.

This clone showed up just once. The V and J genes are TRBV28 and TRBJ2-2; weak D call: TRBD1 (5 bases). CDR3 length equals 16 residues. V lost 3 bases, J lost 2 bases, and 13 bases lay in between. Germline V gives CDR1 MDHEN, CDR2 SYDVKM. The CDR3 sequence is CASSFAGNRNTGELFF. In DNA form, the CDR3 reads TGTGCCAGCAGTTTTGCAGGGAACCGAAACACCGGGGAGCTGTTTTTT.

The chain has TRBV18 and TRBJ1-2; D unresolved. The CDR3 consists of 14 residues. Deletions cut 2 bases from V and 5 bases from J, with 12 bases between. Germline CDR1 is KGHSH and CDR2 is LQKENI. The CDR3 here is CASSPVDGVYGYTF. The CDR3, as DNA: TGTGCCAGCTCACCAGTTGACGGAGTGTATGGCTACACCTTC.

The gene calls are TRBV4-1 and TRBJ1-1, with 11 bases that match TRBD1. V gave up 4 bases and J gave up 0 bases; unmatched junction bases: 7. The CDR3 is made up of 17 amino acids. The germline V gene has CDR1 MGHRA and CDR2 YSYEKL. CDR3 DNA sequence: TGCGCCAGCAGCCCGACGGACAGGGGGCTTCTGAACACTGAAGCTTTCTTT. The encoded protein is CASSPTDRGLLNTEAFF.

This chain joins TRBV2 and TRBJ2-4; possibly TRBD2 for D (6 bases). The CDR3 spans 17 residues. V lost 11 bases to trimming and J lost 0 bases, with 23 bases between them. Looked up from germline, CDR1 is SNHLY and CDR2 is FYNNEI. The DNA for the CDR3 is TGTGCCCCTGGTCGGGGGTTGACGAGTGCAGCCAAAAACATTCAGTACTTC. This translates into CAPGRGLTSAAKNIQYF.

The chain couples TRBV7-9 to TRBJ1-6, with D maybe TRBD1 (6 bases). With 3 bases removed from V and 10 bases from J, the gap between germline ends came to 19 bases. CDR1 and CDR2 from the germline V gene are SEHNR and FQNEAQ (reference sequence). The CDR3 consists of 16 residues. The CDR3 DNA is TGTGCCAGCAGCTTTACTGGGACACTGACCCCCTCACCCCTCCACTTT. It is translated as CASSFTGTLTPSPLHF.

This clone occurred once. The CDR3 loop is CASSSRGPVQPQHF. The CDR3 DNA sequence: TGTGCCAGCAGTTCCAGGGGGCCTGTTCAGCCCCAGCATTTT. The V gene is TRBV28, the J gene TRBJ1-5; TRBD1 aligns across 8 bases. Trimming removed 4 bases from V and 6 bases from J; junction bases left unmatched: 5. Germline V gives CDR1 MDHEN, CDR2 SYDVKM. This CDR3 comprises 14 residues.

The chain has TRBV5-6 and TRBJ2-3; 13 bases are a match to TRBD2. J was trimmed by 4 bases and V by 5 bases; bases with no gene match: 1. The length of the CDR3 is 14 residues. The germline V gene has CDR1 SGHDT and CDR2 YYEEEE. The CDR3 DNA follows: TGTGCCAGCAGGGGGACTAGCGGGGCAGATACGCAGTATTTT. Translated, it gives CASRGTSGADTQYF.

Comment on this clone: A junction end diverges from the germline sequence, so it may reflect a read error. The same CDR3 is also encoded by other DNA sequences in this sample. The chain uses TRBV5-8 and TRBJ1-2, with D uncertain. There are 19 residues in the CDR3. The germline V gene has CDR1 SGHTS and CDR2 YDEGEE. This chain's CDR3 is CASSSPLDRERFYNYGYTF. The CDR3 nucleotides are TGTGCCAGCAGCTCCCCGCTCGACCGGGAAAGGTTCTATAACTATGGCTACACCTTT.

This rearrangement joins TRBV7-9 to TRBJ1-6; D ambiguous. This CDR3 contains 12 residues. CDR1 SEHNR and CDR2 FQNEAQ come from the germline V gene (reference sequence). V lost 6 bases and J 7 bases, leaving 7 bases between the germline ends. CDR3 nucleotides: TGTGCCAGCAGACGGGAGAATTCACCCCTCCACTTT. It translates to CASRRENSPLHF.